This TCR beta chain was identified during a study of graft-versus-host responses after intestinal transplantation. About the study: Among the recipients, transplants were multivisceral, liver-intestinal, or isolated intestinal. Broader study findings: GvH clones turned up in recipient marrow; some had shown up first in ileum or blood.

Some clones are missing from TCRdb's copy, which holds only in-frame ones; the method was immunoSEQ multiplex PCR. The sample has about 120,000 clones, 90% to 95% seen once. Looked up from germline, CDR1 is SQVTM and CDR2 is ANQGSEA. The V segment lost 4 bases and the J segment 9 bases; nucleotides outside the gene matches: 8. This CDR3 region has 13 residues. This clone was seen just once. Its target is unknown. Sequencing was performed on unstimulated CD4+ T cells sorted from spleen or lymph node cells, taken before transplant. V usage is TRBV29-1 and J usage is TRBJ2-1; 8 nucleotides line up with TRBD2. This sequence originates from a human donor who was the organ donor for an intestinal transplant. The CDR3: CSVVGTSSAEQFF. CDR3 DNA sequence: TGCAGCGTTGTAGGGACTAGTTCTGCTGAGCAGTTCTTC.